This T cell receptor (beta chain) was retrieved from a study of blood T cell repertoires in COVID-19. Study details: Acute and convalescent COVID-19 specimens originated in the United States, Italy and Spain.

After removal of 6 bases from V and 0 bases from J, the junction contained 12 bases not matched to a gene. CDR1 and CDR2 (germline): MNHEY, SMNVEV (reference sequence). The CDR3 runs 18 residues. Clones were read by immunoSEQ multiplex PCR, and TCRdb kept only the in-frame ones, dropping some. Among about 200,000 clones listed, around four fifths were seen once. The specimen sequenced was peripheral blood. The receptor comes from a human donor in a cohort sampled during active COVID-19. This rearrangement joins TRBV27 to TRBJ2-1, with 9 bases lining up with TRBD2. The CDR3 spells CASRVSPTSGSSYNEQFF. The CDR3 DNA sequence: TGTGCCAGCAGGGTCTCCCCGACTAGCGGAAGCTCCTACAATGAGCAGTTCTTC.